Included here is one TCR beta chain sequence, with context. Its antigen is undetermined. The sample originates from a study of T cell responses to AZD1222 COVID-19 vaccine. V lost 3 bases and J 5 bases, leaving 17 bases between the germline ends. The germline CDR1 and CDR2 sequences are SGHKS and YYEKEE (reference sequence). The CDR3 has 15 amino acids. The repertoire was sequenced with immunoSEQ multiplex PCR; TCRdb's copy has only in-frame clones and lacks some. The sample carries around 150,000 clones, roughly 89% recorded once. Study-wide points: Among vaccine-associated CD4 TCRs, coverage spanned spike, with dominance at 160-218 and 743-854. Scientists sampled the repertoires only once the peak T cell response had passed. Within unmutated variant regions lay the reported targets of nearly half of spike-specific TCRs. Seropositive status at baseline applied to only six AZD1222 recipients.

The clonotype originates from an adult in good health. Material: peripheral blood, obtained on day 0 of AZD1222 vaccination. The chain joins TRBV5-5 to TRBJ1-1, with D tentatively TRBD1 (6 bases). The CDR3: CASSSEQGVGTEAFF. Here the CDR3 DNA reads TGTGCCAGCAGCTCAGAACAGGGAGTCGGGACTGAAGCTTTCTTT.